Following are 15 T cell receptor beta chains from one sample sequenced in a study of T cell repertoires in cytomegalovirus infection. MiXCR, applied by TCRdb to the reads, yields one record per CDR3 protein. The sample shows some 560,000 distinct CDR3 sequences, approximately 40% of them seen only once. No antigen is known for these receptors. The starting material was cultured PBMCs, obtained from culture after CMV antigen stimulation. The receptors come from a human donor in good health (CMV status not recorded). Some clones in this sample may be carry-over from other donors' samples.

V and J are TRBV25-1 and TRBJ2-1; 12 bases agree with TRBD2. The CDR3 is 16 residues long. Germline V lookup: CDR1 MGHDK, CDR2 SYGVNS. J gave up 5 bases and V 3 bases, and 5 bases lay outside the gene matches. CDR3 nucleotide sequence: TGTGCCAGCAGTGAGCCGGGACTAGCGGGTGACAATGAGCAGTTCTTC. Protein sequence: CASSEPGLAGDNEQFF.

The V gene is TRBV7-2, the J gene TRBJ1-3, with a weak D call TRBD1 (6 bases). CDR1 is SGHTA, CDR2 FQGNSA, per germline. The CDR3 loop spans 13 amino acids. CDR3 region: CAGGTAYGNTIYF. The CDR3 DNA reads TGTGCAGGGGGGACGGCCTATGGAAACACCATATATTTT.

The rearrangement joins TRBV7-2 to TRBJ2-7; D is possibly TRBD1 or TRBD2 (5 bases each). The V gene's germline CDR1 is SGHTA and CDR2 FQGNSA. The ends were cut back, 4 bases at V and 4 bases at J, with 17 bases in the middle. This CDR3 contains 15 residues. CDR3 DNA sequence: TGTGCCAGCAGCTACCAACGGGACCGCCCTTACGAGCAGTACTTC. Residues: CASSYQRDRPYEQYF.

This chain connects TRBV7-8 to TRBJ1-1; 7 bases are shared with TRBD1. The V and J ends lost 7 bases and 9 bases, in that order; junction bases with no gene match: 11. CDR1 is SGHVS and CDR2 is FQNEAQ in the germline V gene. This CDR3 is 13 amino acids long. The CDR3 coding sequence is TGTGCCAGCATCACTTCAGGGGGTGCCCAAGCTTTCTTT. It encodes CASITSGGAQAFF.

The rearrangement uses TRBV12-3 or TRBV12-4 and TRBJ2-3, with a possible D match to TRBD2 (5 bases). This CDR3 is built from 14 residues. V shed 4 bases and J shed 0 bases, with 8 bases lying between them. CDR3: CASSWLASTDTQYF. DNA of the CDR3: TGTGCCAGCAGTTGGCTAGCTAGCACAGATACGCAGTATTTT.

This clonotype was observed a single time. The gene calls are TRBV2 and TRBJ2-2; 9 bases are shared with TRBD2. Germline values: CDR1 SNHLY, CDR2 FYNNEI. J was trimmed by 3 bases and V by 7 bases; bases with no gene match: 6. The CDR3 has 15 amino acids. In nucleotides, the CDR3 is TGTGCCAGCACCCCCCTAGCGGGGTACACCGGGGAGCTGTTTTTT. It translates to CASTPLAGYTGELFF.

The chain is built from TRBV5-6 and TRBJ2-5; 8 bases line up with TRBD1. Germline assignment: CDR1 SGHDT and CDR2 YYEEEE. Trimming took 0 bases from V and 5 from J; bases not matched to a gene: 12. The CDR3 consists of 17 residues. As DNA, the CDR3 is TGTGCCAGCAGCTTGGTAACATGGGCAGGGGGCTTGGAGACCCAGTACTTC. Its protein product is CASSLVTWAGGLETQYF.

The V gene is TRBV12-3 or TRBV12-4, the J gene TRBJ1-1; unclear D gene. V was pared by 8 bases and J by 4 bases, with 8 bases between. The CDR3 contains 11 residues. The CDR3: CASRIGTEAFF. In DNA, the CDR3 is TGTGCCAGCCGGATAGGCACTGAAGCTTTCTTT.

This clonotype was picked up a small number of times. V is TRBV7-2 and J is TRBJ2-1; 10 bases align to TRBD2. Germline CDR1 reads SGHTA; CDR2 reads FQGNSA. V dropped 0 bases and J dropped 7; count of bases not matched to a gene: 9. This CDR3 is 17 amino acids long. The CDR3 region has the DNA TGTGCCAGCAGCTTAGCCCCGGTCCTAGCGGGAGTAAATGAGCAGTTCTTC. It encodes CASSLAPVLAGVNEQFF.

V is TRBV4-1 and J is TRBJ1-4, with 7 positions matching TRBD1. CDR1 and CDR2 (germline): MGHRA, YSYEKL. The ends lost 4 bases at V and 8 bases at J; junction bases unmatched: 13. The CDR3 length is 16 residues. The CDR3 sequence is CASSRPEKGGREKLFF. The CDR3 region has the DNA TGCGCCAGCAGCCGGCCCGAAAAAGGGGGCCGCGAAAAACTGTTTTTT.

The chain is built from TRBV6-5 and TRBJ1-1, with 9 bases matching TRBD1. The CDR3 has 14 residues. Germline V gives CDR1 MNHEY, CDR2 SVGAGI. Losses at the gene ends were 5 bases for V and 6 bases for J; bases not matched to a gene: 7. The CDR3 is CASSRGTGRAEAFF. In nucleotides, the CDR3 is TGTGCCAGCAGTCGGGGGACAGGGCGGGCTGAAGCTTTCTTT.

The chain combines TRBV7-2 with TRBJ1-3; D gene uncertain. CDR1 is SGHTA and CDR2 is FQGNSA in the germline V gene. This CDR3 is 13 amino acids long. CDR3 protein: CACNPFSGNTIYF. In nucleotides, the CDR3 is TGTGCTTGCAATCCGTTCTCTGGAAACACCATATATTTT.

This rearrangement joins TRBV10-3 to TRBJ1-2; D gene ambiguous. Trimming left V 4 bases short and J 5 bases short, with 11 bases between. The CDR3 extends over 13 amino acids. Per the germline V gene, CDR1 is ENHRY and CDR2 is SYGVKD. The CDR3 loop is CAISGTVSYGYTF. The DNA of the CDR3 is TGTGCCATCAGTGGGACCGTTAGTTATGGCTACACCTTC.

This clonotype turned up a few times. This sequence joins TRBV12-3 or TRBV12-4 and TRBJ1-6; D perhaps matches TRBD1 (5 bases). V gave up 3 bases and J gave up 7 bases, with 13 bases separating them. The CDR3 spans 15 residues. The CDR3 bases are TGTGCCAGCAGTTTTTGGAGGGGCGGAAATTCACCCCTCCACTTT. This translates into CASSFWRGGNSPLHF.

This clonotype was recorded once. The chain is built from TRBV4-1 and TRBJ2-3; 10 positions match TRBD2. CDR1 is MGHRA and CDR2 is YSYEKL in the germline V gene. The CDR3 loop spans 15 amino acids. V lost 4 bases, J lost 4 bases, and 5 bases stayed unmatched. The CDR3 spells CASSRKLAGSDTQYF. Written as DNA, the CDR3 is TGCGCCAGCAGCCGAAAACTAGCGGGATCAGATACGCAGTATTTT.